Detailed here is one TCR beta chain. Its antigen is unidentified. The data were obtained in a study of radiotherapy plus CTLA-4 blockade in lung cancer. Turning to the study itself: Patients showed objective responses in over 15% of cases, and disease control was achieved by about 31%.

Alongside CTLA-4 blockade with ipilimumab, patients with chemo-refractory metastatic non-small-cell lung cancer received focal radiation. The table came from immunoSEQ multiplex PCR; TCRdb's copy has only in-frame clones and leaves some out. The top ten clones hold about 9% of a sample with about 46,000 clones, 79% of them seen once. Study-level findings and limits: There was expansion of tumor-derived TCR clones in blood after radiotherapy plus ipilimumab.

This CDR3 spans 14 amino acids. The trim removed 2 bases at V and 6 bases at J, leaving 5 bases unmatched. Germline V CDR1 and CDR2: SGHRS, YFSETQ. The sequence derives from a human donor with non-small cell lung cancer who had a complete response to radiotherapy plus ipilimumab. The chain uses TRBV5-1 and TRBJ2-4; 7 bases agree with TRBD1. The sample was peripheral blood, taken from a patient treated with radiotherapy plus ipilimumab. The chain's CDR3 is CASSLQGFGNIQYF. As DNA, the CDR3 is TGCGCCAGCAGCTTACAGGGGTTCGGAAACATTCAGTACTTC.